This is a list of T cell receptor beta chains from one sample in a study of CD8+ T cells in alopecia areata. This table comes from immunoSEQ multiplex PCR, and its TCRdb copy is limited to in-frame clones, with some not included. Of tens of thousands of clones listed, 45% to 60% are singletons. The source material was NKG2D-high CD8+ T cells sorted from blood. The receptors were sampled from a human donor with alopecia areata. CDR3s include the opening cysteine and the closing phenylalanine or tryptophan. The order of the fields is clone size, D gene, V gene, J gene, CDR3 DNA, CDR3 protein. The D gene is left open where the match is weak. Clone size is shown for a subset of rows, as once, few, many or a class of expanded clone.

clone_size: .; d_call: .; v_call: TRBV12-5; j_call: TRBJ1-5; cdr3_nt: TGTGCTAGTGGTTTGGGCAGCTATCAGCCCCAGCATTTT; cdr3_aa: CASGLGSYQPQHF
clone_size: .; d_call: .; v_call: TRBV2; j_call: TRBJ1-5; cdr3_nt: TGTGCCAGCAGTGACAGGGTGAGGAGCAATCAGCCCCAGCATTTT; cdr3_aa: CASSDRVRSNQPQHF
clone_size: .; d_call: .; v_call: TRBV2; j_call: TRBJ2-3; cdr3_nt: TGTGCCAGCCGGCACGGCGATACGCAGTATTTT; cdr3_aa: CASRHGDTQYF
clone_size: .; d_call: .; v_call: TRBV4-1; j_call: TRBJ2-7; cdr3_nt: TGCGCCAGCAGCCAAGAGACGGCCGCCGACGAGCAGTACTTC; cdr3_aa: CASSQETAADEQYF
clone_size: .; d_call: .; v_call: TRBV5-1; j_call: TRBJ2-1; cdr3_nt: TGCGCCAGCAGCTTAGGGAATGAGCAGTTCTTC; cdr3_aa: CASSLGNEQFF
clone_size: once; d_call: .; v_call: TRBV7-8; j_call: TRBJ2-1; cdr3_nt: TGTGCCAGCAGCCTCGACCCCAGGGGAGATGAGCAGTTCTTC; cdr3_aa: CASSLDPRGDEQFF
clone_size: few; d_call: .; v_call: TRBV29-1; j_call: TRBJ2-7; cdr3_nt: TGCAGCGTCACATTGGGGCCCTACGAGCAGTACTTC; cdr3_aa: CSVTLGPYEQYF
clone_size: few; d_call: .; v_call: TRBV11-2; j_call: TRBJ2-7; cdr3_nt: TGTGCCAGCAGCTTATCAGGGGTGACCTACGAGCAGTACTTC; cdr3_aa: CASSLSGVTYEQYF
clone_size: .; d_call: .; v_call: TRBV2; j_call: TRBJ2-3; cdr3_nt: TGTGCCAGTGGAGGGAATACGCAGTATTTT; cdr3_aa: CASGGNTQYF
clone_size: .; d_call: .; v_call: TRBV27; j_call: TRBJ1-6; cdr3_nt: TGTGCCAGCATCCCCTCCCGGGACCATAATTCACCCCTCCACTTT; cdr3_aa: CASIPSRDHNSPLHF
clone_size: few; d_call: .; v_call: TRBV13; j_call: TRBJ2-7; cdr3_nt: TGTGCCAGCAGATACGGGGGAAACTACGAGCAGTACTTC; cdr3_aa: CASRYGGNYEQYF
clone_size: .; d_call: .; v_call: TRBV5-6; j_call: TRBJ2-1; cdr3_nt: TGTGCCAGCTACCGGACCACCTCGGATGAGCAGTTCTTC; cdr3_aa: CASYRTTSDEQFF
clone_size: .; d_call: .; v_call: TRBV5-1; j_call: TRBJ2-2; cdr3_nt: TGCGCCAGCAGCTTTTACACAGGGTACACCGGGGAGCTGTTTTTT; cdr3_aa: CASSFYTGYTGELFF
clone_size: .; d_call: TRBD1; v_call: TRBV27; j_call: TRBJ2-3; cdr3_nt: TGTGCCAGCCTCGACAGGGCAACGCAGTATTTT; cdr3_aa: CASLDRATQYF
clone_size: .; d_call: .; v_call: TRBV29-1; j_call: TRBJ1-2; cdr3_nt: TGCAGCGTTGAAGGGGGAGGGCGGAACTATGGCTACACCTTC; cdr3_aa: CSVEGGGRNYGYTF
clone_size: .; d_call: TRBD1; v_call: TRBV29-1; j_call: TRBJ2-2; cdr3_nt: TGCAGCGTTCACAGGGGGGAGGCCGGGGAGCTGTTTTTT; cdr3_aa: CSVHRGEAGELFF
clone_size: few; d_call: .; v_call: TRBV6-1; j_call: TRBJ2-7; cdr3_nt: TGTGCCAGCACCGAACGGTCCCTCAGCTCCTACGAGCAGTACTTC; cdr3_aa: CASTERSLSSYEQYF
clone_size: .; d_call: .; v_call: TRBV6-6; j_call: TRBJ1-1; cdr3_nt: TGTGCCAGCAGTTACGGTGGCACTGAAGCTTTCTTT; cdr3_aa: CASSYGGTEAFF
clone_size: .; d_call: TRBD1; v_call: TRBV5-1; j_call: TRBJ1-1; cdr3_nt: TGCGCCAGCAGCTCCCGGGACAGCCCTATGAACACTGAAGCTTTCTTT; cdr3_aa: CASSSRDSPMNTEAFF
clone_size: .; d_call: .; v_call: TRBV29-1; j_call: TRBJ1-2; cdr3_nt: TGCAGCGTGAGTGATGGCTACACCTTC; cdr3_aa: CSVSDGYTF
clone_size: few; d_call: .; v_call: TRBV4-1; j_call: TRBJ2-3; cdr3_nt: TGCGCCAGCAGCCCACGGACGGGGACGCATTATTTT; cdr3_aa: CASSPRTGTHYF
clone_size: .; d_call: TRBD1; v_call: TRBV7-3; j_call: TRBJ2-7; cdr3_nt: TGTGCCAGCAGCTTTCCAGGGGGAGAGCAGTACTTC; cdr3_aa: CASSFPGGEQYF
clone_size: .; d_call: TRBD1; v_call: TRBV27; j_call: TRBJ2-6; cdr3_nt: TGTGCCAGTAGACCAGGGGGCGGCACTTCTGGGGCCAACGTCCTGACTTTC; cdr3_aa: CASRPGGGTSGANVLTF
clone_size: .; d_call: .; v_call: TRBV27; j_call: TRBJ2-2; cdr3_nt: TGTGCCAGCAGTATCACCGGGGAGCTGTTTTTT; cdr3_aa: CASSITGELFF
clone_size: .; d_call: .; v_call: TRBV27; j_call: TRBJ2-1; cdr3_nt: TGTGCCAGCTGCCTGTCCGGGACTCTCCCCTTTTACAATGAGCAGTTCTTC; cdr3_aa: CASCLSGTLPFYNEQFF
clone_size: few; d_call: TRBD2; v_call: TRBV29-1; j_call: TRBJ2-2; cdr3_nt: TGCAGCGTTCCTAGCGGGAGGGTCACCGGGGAGCTGTTTTTT; cdr3_aa: CSVPSGRVTGELFF